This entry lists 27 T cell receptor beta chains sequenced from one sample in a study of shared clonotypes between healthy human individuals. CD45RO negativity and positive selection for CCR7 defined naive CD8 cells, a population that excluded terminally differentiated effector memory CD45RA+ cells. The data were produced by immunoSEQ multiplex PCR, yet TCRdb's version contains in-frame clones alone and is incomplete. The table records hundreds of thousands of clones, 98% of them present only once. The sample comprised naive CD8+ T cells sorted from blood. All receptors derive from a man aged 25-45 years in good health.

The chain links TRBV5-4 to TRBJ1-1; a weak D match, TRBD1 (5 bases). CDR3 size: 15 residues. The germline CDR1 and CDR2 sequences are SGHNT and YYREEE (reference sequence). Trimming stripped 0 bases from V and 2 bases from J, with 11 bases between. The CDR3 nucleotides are TGTGCCAGCAGCTTGGAACGGGGGAGAAACACTGAAGCTTTCTTT. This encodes CASSLERGRNTEAFF.

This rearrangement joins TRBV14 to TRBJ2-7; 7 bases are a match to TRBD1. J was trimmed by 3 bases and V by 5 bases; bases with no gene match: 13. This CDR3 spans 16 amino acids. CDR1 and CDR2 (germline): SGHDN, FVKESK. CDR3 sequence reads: CASSSLGQRLVYEQYF. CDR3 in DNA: TGTGCCAGCAGCAGCTTGGGACAGCGTTTAGTCTACGAGCAGTACTTC.

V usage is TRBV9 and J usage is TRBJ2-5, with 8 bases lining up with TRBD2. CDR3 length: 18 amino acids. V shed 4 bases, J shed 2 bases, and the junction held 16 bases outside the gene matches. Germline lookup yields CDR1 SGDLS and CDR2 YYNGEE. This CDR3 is CASSTPRTSWGSQETQYF. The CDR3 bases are TGTGCCAGCAGCACCCCTCGGACTAGCTGGGGCTCTCAAGAGACCCAGTACTTC.

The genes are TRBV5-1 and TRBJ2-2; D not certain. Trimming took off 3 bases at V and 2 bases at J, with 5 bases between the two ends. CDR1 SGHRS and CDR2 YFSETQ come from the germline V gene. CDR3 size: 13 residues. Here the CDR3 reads CASSSLNTGELFF. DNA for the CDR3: TGCGCCAGCAGCTCCTTAAACACCGGGGAGCTGTTTTTT.

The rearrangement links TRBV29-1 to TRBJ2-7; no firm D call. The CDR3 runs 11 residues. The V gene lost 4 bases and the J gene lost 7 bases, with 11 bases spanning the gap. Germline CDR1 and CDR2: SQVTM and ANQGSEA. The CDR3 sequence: CSVGSDGEQYF. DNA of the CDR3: TGCAGCGTTGGCAGCGACGGTGAGCAGTACTTC.

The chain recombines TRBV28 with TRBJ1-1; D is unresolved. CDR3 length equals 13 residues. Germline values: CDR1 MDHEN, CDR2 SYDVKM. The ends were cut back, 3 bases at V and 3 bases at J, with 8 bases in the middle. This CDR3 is CASSFPHHTEAFF. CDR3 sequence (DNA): TGTGCCAGCAGTTTCCCGCACCACACTGAAGCTTTCTTT.

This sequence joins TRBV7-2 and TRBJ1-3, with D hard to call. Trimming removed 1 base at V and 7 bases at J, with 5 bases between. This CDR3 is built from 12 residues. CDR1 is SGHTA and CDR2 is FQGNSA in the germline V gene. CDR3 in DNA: TGTGCCAGCAGCTTAGAAGGGAACACCATATATTTT. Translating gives CASSLEGNTIYF.

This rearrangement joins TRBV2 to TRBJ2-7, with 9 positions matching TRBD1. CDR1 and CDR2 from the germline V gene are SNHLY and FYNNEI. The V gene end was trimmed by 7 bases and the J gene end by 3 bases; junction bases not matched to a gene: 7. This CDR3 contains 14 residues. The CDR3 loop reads CASTHRDRDYEQYF. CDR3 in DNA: TGTGCCAGCACTCACCGGGACAGGGACTACGAGCAGTACTTC.

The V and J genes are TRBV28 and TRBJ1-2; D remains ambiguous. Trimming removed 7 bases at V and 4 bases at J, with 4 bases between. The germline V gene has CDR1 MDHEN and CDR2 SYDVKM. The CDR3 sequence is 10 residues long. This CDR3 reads CASTLYGYTF. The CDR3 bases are TGTGCCAGCACCCTCTATGGCTACACCTTC.

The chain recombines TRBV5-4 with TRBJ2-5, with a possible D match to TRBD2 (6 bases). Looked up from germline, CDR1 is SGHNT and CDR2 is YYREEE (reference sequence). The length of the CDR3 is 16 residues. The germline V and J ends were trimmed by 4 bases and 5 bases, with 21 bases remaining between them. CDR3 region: CASSPERSAGWETQYF. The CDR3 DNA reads TGTGCCAGCAGCCCCGAGCGGTCGGCGGGGTGGGAGACCCAGTACTTC.

The CDR3 spells CASSTGADGELFF. CDR3 DNA sequence: TGTGCCAGCAGCACGGGGGCTGACGGGGAGCTGTTTTTT. J is TRBJ2-2 and V is TRBV7-9; D could derive from TRBD1 or TRBD2 (6 bases each). Germline CDR1 reads SEHNR; CDR2 reads FQNEAQ (reference sequence). The CDR3 has 13 residues. V gave up 5 bases and J gave up 7 bases, with 11 bases separating them.

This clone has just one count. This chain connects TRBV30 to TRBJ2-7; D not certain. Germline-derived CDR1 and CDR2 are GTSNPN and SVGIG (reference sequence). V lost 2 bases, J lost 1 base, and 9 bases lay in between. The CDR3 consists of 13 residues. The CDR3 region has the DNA TGTGCCTGGAGTCATGGTCCTTCCTACGAGCAGTACTTC. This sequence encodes CAWSHGPSYEQYF.

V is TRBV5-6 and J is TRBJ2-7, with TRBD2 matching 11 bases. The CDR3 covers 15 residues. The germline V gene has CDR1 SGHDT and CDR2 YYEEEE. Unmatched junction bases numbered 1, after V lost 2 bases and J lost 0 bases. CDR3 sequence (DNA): TGTGCCAGCAGCTTCACTAGCGGGAGCTCCTACGAGCAGTACTTC. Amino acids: CASSFTSGSSYEQYF.

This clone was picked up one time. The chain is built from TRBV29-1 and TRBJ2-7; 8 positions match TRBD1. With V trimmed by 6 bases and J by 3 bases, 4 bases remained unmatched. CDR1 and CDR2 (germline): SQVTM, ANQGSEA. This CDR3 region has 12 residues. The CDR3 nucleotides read TGCAGCGTCACCGGGACAGGCTACGAGCAGTACTTC. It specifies CSVTGTGYEQYF.

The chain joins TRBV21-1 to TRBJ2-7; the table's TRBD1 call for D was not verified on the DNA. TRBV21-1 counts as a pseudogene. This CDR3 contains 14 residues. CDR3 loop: CASSKAAGDYEQYF. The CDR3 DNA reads TGTGCCAGCAGCAAAGCGGCAGGGGACTACGAGCAGTACTTC.

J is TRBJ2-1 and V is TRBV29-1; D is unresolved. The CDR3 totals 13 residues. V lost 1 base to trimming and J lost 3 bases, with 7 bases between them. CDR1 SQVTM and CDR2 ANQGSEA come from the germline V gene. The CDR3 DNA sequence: TGCAGCGTTGAAGTAGCTGACTACAATGAGCAGTTCTTC. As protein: CSVEVADYNEQFF.

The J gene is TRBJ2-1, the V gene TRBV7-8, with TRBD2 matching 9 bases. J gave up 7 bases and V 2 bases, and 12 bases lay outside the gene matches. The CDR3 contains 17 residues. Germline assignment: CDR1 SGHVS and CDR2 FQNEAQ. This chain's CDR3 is CASSLYPGGRGGNEQFF. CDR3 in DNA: TGTGCCAGCAGCTTATACCCCGGCGGGAGGGGGGGAAATGAGCAGTTCTTC.

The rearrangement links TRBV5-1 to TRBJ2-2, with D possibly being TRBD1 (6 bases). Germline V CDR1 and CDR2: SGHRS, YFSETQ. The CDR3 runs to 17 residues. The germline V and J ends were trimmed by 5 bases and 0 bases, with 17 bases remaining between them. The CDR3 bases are TGCGCCAGCAGGGACCCGGGACAATTCGCGAACACCGGGGAGCTGTTTTTT. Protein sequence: CASRDPGQFANTGELFF.

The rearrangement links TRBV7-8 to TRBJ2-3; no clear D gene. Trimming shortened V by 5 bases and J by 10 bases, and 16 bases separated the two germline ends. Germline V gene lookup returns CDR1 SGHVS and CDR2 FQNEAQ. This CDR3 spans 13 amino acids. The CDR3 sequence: CASSIQDLIPQYF. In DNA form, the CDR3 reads TGTGCCAGCAGCATCCAGGACCTTATCCCGCAGTATTTT. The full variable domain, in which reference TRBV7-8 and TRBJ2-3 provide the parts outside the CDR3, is GAGVSQSPRYKVAKRGQDVALRCDPISGHVSLFWYQQALGQGPEFLTYFQNEAQLDKSGLPSDRFFAERPEGSVSTLKIQRTQQEDSAVYLCASSIQDLIPQYFGPGTRLTVL.

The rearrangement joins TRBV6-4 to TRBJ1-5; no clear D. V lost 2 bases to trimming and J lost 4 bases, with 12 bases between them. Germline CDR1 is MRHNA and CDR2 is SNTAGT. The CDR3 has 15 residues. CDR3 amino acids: CASSDPCGSNQPQHF. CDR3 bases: TGTGCCAGCAGTGACCCCTGTGGGAGTAATCAGCCCCAGCATTTT.

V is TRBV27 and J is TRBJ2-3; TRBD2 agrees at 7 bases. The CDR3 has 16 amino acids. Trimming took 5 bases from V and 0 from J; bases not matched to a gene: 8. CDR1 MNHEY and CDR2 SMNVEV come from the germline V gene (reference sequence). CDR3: CASSVLSGTSTDTQYF. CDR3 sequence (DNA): TGTGCCAGCAGTGTCCTCAGCGGGACTAGCACAGATACGCAGTATTTT.

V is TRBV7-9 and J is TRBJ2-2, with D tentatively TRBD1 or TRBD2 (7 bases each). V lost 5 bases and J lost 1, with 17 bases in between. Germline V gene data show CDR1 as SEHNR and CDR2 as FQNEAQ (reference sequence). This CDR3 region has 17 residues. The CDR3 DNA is TGTGCCAGCAGCCCAGGGGGGGCCCCCCGGAACACCGGGGAGCTGTTTTTT. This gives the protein CASSPGGAPRNTGELFF.

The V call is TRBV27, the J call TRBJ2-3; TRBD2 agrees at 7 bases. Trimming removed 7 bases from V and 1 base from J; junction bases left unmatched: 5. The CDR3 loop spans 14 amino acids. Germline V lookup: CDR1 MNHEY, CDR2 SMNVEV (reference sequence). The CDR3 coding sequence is TGTGCCAGCAAGCCAGCGGGACGCACAGATACGCAGTATTTT. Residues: CASKPAGRTDTQYF.

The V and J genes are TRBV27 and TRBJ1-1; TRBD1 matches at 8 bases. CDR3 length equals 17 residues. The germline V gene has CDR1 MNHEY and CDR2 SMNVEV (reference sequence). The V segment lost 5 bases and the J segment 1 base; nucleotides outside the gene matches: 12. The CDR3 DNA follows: TGTGCCAGCAGTCCAATTTTACGGACAGGGCCGAACACTGAAGCTTTCTTT. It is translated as CASSPILRTGPNTEAFF.

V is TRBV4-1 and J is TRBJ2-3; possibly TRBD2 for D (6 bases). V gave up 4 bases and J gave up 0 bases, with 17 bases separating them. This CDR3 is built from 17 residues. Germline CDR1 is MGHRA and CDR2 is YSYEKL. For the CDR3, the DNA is TGCGCCAGCAGCCGGGCCCCGGCGGGATATAGCACAGATACGCAGTATTTT. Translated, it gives CASSRAPAGYSTDTQYF.

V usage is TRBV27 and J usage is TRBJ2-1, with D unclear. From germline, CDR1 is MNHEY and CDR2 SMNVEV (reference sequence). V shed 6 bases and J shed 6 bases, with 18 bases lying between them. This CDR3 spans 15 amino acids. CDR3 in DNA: TGTGCCAGCAGCCCTGAACTACGTCAGTCCAATGAGCAGTTCTTC. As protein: CASSPELRQSNEQFF.

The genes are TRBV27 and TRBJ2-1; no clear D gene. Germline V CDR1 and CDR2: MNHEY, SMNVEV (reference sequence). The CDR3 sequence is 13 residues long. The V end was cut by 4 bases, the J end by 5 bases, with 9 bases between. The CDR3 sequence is CASSSPNNNEQFF. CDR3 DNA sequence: TGTGCCAGCAGTTCCCCCAACAACAATGAGCAGTTCTTC.